These T cell receptor beta chains were read from a single sample in a study of blood T cell repertoires in COVID-19. The table came from immunoSEQ multiplex PCR; TCRdb's copy has only in-frame clones and leaves some out. This table holds 150,000 to 200,000 clones, around four fifths found once. The sequenced material came from peripheral blood. These TCRs come from a woman older than 75 with COVID-19, enrolled during active disease. Both conserved end residues are part of each CDR3. The D gene is left open where the match is weak. Clone size, where shown, is once, few, many, or a class for clones that have expanded.

TRBV18,TRBJ1-1,TRBD1,-,CASSQGASTEAFF,TGTGCCAGCTCACAGGGGGCCAGCACTGAAGCTTTCTTT
TRBV25-1,TRBJ2-4,TRBD2,-,CASSAQGGRGKNIQYF,TGTGCCAGCAGTGCTCAGGGAGGGAGAGGCAAAAACATTCAGTACTTC
TRBV14,TRBJ1-6,TRBD1,-,CASSQRQGEVNSPLHF,TGTGCCAGCAGCCAACGACAGGGGGAGGTTAATTCACCCCTCCACTTT
TRBV9,TRBJ2-1,TRBD2,-,CASSVRSSGGSYNEQFF,TGTGCCAGCAGCGTCCGATCTAGCGGGGGCTCCTACAATGAGCAGTTCTTC
TRBV4-2,TRBJ2-2,TRBD2,-,CASSRGSGEGNTGELFF,TGTGCCAGCAGCCGGGGCTCGGGGGAGGGAAACACCGGGGAGCTGTTTTTT
TRBV7-8,TRBJ1-5,TRBD1,-,CASSLVWTGENQPQHF,TGTGCCAGCAGCTTAGTGTGGACAGGGGAAAATCAGCCCCAGCATTTT
TRBV2,TRBJ2-3,TRBD2,-,CASNREDLTDTQYF,TGTGCCAGCAATCGGGAGGATCTCACAGATACGCAGTATTTT
TRBV9,TRBJ2-1,TRBD1,once,CASSPGQGDYEQFF,TGTGCCAGCAGCCCGGGACAGGGGGATTATGAGCAGTTCTTC
TRBV7-9,TRBJ2-1,TRBD2,-,CASSLGRGTSGISYNEQFF,TGTGCCAGCAGCTTAGGTCGGGGCACTAGCGGTATCTCCTACAATGAGCAGTTCTTC
TRBV3-1/TRBV3-2,TRBJ2-7,TRBD2,few,CASSRGTSGATEQYF,TGTGCCAGCAGCCGAGGGACTAGCGGGGCTACGGAGCAGTACTTC
TRBV19,TRBJ1-1,TRBD1,-,CASSQLQGVSTEAFF,TGTGCCAGTAGTCAACTACAGGGGGTGAGCACTGAAGCTTTCTTT
TRBV27,TRBJ2-2,TRBD1,-,CASSLSGTGGGGLFF,TGTGCCAGCAGTTTATCGGGGACAGGGGGCGGCGGGCTGTTTTTT
TRBV5-1,TRBJ2-7,TRBD1,-,CASSRTYAGTGDSYEQYF,TGCGCCAGCAGCCGAACGTATGCCGGGACAGGGGACTCCTACGAGCAGTACTTC
TRBV28,TRBJ1-2,TRBD1,-,CASIPGGGGSAPYGYTF,TGTGCCAGCATCCCAGGGGGAGGAGGGAGCGCCCCCTATGGCTACACCTTC
TRBV19,TRBJ2-1,-,-,CASKDRNNEQFF,TGTGCCAGTAAGGACAGAAACAATGAGCAGTTCTTC
TRBV6-5,TRBJ2-5,-,-,CASRAGSRGGTQYF,TGTGCCAGCAGGGCCGGGTCGAGGGGGGGGACCCAGTACTTC
TRBV19,TRBJ1-2,-,-,CASRRAATYGYTF,TGTGCCAGTAGGAGGGCCGCTACCTATGGCTACACCTTC
TRBV29-1,TRBJ2-7,TRBD2,-,CSGQASGAREQYF,TGCAGCGGTCAGGCTAGCGGGGCGCGGGAGCAGTACTTC
TRBV5-5,TRBJ2-7,TRBD2,-,CASSLESSGKWSEQYF,TGTGCCAGCAGCTTGGAGAGTAGCGGGAAATGGTCCGAGCAGTACTTC
TRBV5-4,TRBJ1-6,-,-,CASSPEPAGNSPLHF,TGTGCCAGCAGCCCTGAACCTGCGGGTAATTCACCCCTCCACTTT
TRBV7-9,TRBJ2-5,TRBD2,-,CASSRTSGQQETQYF,TGTGCCAGCAGCCGGACTAGCGGGCAACAAGAGACCCAGTACTTC
TRBV12-5,TRBJ2-1,TRBD2,-,CASGPGLAKSYNEQFF,TGTGCTAGTGGCCCCGGACTAGCGAAGTCCTACAATGAGCAGTTCTTC
TRBV5-6,TRBJ2-3,-,few,CASSLVPGVGTDTQYF,TGTGCCAGCAGCTTGGTCCCAGGGGTAGGGACAGATACGCAGTATTTT
TRBV2,TRBJ2-7,-,-,CASSGLLGELFDEQYF,TGTGCCAGCAGTGGACTCCTCGGGGAGCTCTTTGACGAGCAGTACTTC
TRBV6-5,TRBJ2-2,-,few,CASSVIVTGELFF,TGTGCCAGCAGCGTTATTGTCACCGGGGAGCTGTTTTTT
TRBV29-1,TRBJ2-2,TRBD1,-,CSVGNRGAGELFF,TGCAGCGTTGGAAACAGGGGAGCCGGGGAGCTGTTTTTT
TRBV6-1,TRBJ1-5,-,-,CASSVLQGIPNQPQHF,TGTGCCAGCAGTGTTCTACAGGGAATACCAAATCAGCCCCAGCATTTT
TRBV6-2/TRBV6-3,TRBJ1-2,TRBD1,-,CASSSRTGFFGYTF,TGTGCCAGCAGTTCGAGGACAGGGTTCTTTGGCTACACCTTC
TRBV5-5,TRBJ1-1,TRBD1,-,CASVGQVIGTEAFF,TGTGCCAGCGTCGGACAGGTCATTGGCACTGAAGCTTTCTTT
TRBV3-1/TRBV3-2,TRBJ2-7,-,-,CASKKRPSSYEQYF,TGTGCCAGCAAGAAGCGGCCGAGCTCCTACGAGCAGTACTTC
TRBV20-1,TRBJ1-5,-,-,CSASRDNDQPQHF,TGCAGTGCTAGTCGGGACAATGATCAGCCCCAGCATTTT
TRBV29-1,TRBJ1-4,TRBD1,once,CSVASGTGSFATNEKLFF,TGCAGCGTAGCTTCCGGGACAGGGAGTTTTGCAACTAATGAAAAACTGTTTTTT
TRBV12-3/TRBV12-4,TRBJ1-2,TRBD1,-,CASSLTGAAGYTF,TGTGCCAGCAGCCTAACAGGGGCGGCAGGCTACACCTTC
TRBV28,TRBJ1-4,-,-,CASRSWVEANEKLFF,TGTGCCAGCAGATCCTGGGTGGAGGCTAATGAAAAACTGTTTTTT
TRBV15,TRBJ1-5,-,-,CATLQPGLFDQPQHF,TGTGCCACCTTGCAACCGGGACTTTTTGATCAGCCCCAGCATTTT
TRBV3-1/TRBV3-2,TRBJ1-1,-,-,CASSQGQENTEAFF,TGTGCCAGCAGCCAGGGACAAGAAAACACTGAAGCTTTCTTT
TRBV19,TRBJ1-6,TRBD1,-,CASSTSYGTGNSPLHF,TGTGCCAGTAGTACATCTTACGGGACAGGTAATTCACCCCTCCACTTT
TRBV27,TRBJ1-2,-,-,CASSLSPGGGYGYTF,TGTGCCAGCAGTTTATCCCCAGGAGGAGGCTATGGCTACACCTTC
TRBV5-1,TRBJ2-2,TRBD1,-,CASSQTTGGYTGELFF,TGCGCCAGCAGCCAAACAACAGGGGGATACACCGGGGAGCTGTTTTTT
TRBV7-3,TRBJ2-5,TRBD2,-,CASSLRAGGIAGSGETQYF,TGTGCCAGCAGCTTACGGGCGGGTGGGATAGCGGGATCAGGAGAGACCCAGTACTTC
TRBV12-3/TRBV12-4,TRBJ1-5,-,-,CASRGALNQPQHF,TGTGCCAGCAGGGGGGCCCTCAATCAGCCCCAGCATTTT
TRBV19,TRBJ2-1,TRBD2,-,CASSIDLTGTRDEQFF,TGTGCCAGTAGTATAGATCTGACCGGGACTAGGGATGAGCAGTTCTTC
TRBV11-1,TRBJ1-6,-,-,CASSLGGGNNSPLHF,TGTGCCAGCAGCCTCGGCGGGGGAAATAATTCACCCCTCCACTTT
TRBV28,TRBJ1-5,-,-,CASSFLSRLSNQPQHF,TGTGCCAGCAGTTTCCTCTCCCGTCTTAGCAATCAGCCCCAGCATTTT
TRBV6-6,TRBJ1-4,-,once,CASSPPKARVEKLFF,TGTGCCAGCAGTCCTCCGAAGGCGAGGGTTGAAAAACTGTTTTTT